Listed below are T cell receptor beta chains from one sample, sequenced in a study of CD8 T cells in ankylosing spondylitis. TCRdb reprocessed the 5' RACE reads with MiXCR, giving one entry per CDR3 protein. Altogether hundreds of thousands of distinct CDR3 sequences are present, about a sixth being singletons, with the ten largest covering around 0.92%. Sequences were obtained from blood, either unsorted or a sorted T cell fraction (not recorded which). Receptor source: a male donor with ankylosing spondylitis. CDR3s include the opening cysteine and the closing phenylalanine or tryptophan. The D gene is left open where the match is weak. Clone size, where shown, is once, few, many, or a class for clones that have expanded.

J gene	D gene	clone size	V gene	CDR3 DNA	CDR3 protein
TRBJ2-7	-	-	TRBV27	TGTGCCAGCAGTTTTTTGGTATACGAGCAGTACTTC	CASSFLVYEQYF
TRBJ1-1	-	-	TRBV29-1	TGCAGCGTTTGCCAGGGAGAAATGAACACTGAAGCTTTCTTT	CSVCQGEMNTEAFF
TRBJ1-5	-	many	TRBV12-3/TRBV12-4	TGTGCCAGCACTCAACAGGGAGATAGCAATCAGCCCCAGCATTTT	CASTQQGDSNQPQHF
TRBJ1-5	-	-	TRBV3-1	TGTGCCAGCAGCCAAGACCCCCCCGGGAACCAGCATTTT	CASSQDPPGNQHF
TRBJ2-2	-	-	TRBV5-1	TGCGCCAGCAGCCTCTCGAACAGGGAAAACACCGGGGAGCTGTTTTTT	CASSLSNRENTGELFF
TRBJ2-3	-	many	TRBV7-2	TGTGCCAGCAGCTCCGAGAGGACCACAGATACGCAGTATTTT	CASSSERTTDTQYF
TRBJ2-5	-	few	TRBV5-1	TGCGCCAGCAGCTTGCCGAGCGAGACCCAGTACTTC	CASSLPSETQYF
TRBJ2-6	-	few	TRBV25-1	TGTGCCAGCAGCAGCCTGAGGGGGGCCAACGTCCTGACTTTC	CASSSLRGANVLTF
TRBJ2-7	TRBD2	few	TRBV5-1	TGCGCCAGCAGCCTTCTCGGAGCGGGAGCCACCTCCTACGAGCAGTACTTC	CASSLLGAGATSYEQYF
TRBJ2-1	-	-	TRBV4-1	TGCGCCAGCAGCCCCCCAGGCTCCTACAATGAGCAGTTCTTC	CASSPPGSYNEQFF
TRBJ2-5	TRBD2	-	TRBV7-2	TGTGCCAGCAGCTTTAACGGGAGGGCTGAGACCCAGTACTTC	CASSFNGRAETQYF
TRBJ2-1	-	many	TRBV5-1	TGCGCCAGCGCTTTCGACAGCTCCTACAATGAGCAGTTCTTC	CASAFDSSYNEQFF
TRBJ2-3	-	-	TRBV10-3	TGTGCCATCAGTGAGTCTTGGCTTCCAGATACGCAGTATTTT	CAISESWLPDTQYF
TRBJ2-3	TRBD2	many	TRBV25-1	TGTGCCAGCAGCCCTTTTCGGGGGGATGCAGATACGCAGTATTTT	CASSPFRGDADTQYF
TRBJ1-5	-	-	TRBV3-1	TGTGCCAGCAGCAACCCCCACGGATTGGTAGCGAATCAGCCCCAGCATTTT	CASSNPHGLVANQPQHF
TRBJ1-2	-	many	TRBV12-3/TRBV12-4	TGTGCCAGCAGAGATAACAGGGTAGTGTTTGGGGGCTACACCTTC	CASRDNRVVFGGYTF
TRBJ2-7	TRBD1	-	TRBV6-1	TGTGCCAGCAGAGACCGGTTAGGGACAGCTACCTACGAGCAGTACTTC	CASRDRLGTATYEQYF
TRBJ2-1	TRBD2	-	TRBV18	TGTGCCAGCTTCCTGAGCGGGGGCCCTTACAATGAGCAGTTCTTC	CASFLSGGPYNEQFF
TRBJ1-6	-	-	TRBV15	TGTGCCACCAGCGATGGGATATCACCCCTCCACTTT	CATSDGISPLHF
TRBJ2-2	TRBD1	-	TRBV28	TGTGCCAGCAGTTTGTTTACAGGGGCGCTGTTTTTT	CASSLFTGALFF
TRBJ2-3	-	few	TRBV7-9	TGTGCCAGCAGCTTGGGGGTCTTGGGGGTAGATACGCAGTATTTT	CASSLGVLGVDTQYF
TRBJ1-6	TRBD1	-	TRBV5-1	TGCGCCAGCAGCCCGGGACAGGGGTCTAATTCACCCCTCCACTTT	CASSPGQGSNSPLHF
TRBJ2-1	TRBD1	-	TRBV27	TGTGCCAGCAGTAGATCTCCGGGACAGGGGTCCTACAATGAGCAGTTCTTC	CASSRSPGQGSYNEQFF
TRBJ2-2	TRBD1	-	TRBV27	TGTGCCACCAGACAGGGGCCGAACACCGGGGAGCTGTTTTTT	CATRQGPNTGELFF
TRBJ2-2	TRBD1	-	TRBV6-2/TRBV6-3	TGTGCCAGCAATTCTCCAGGGGGTACCGGGGAGCTGTTTTTT	CASNSPGGTGELFF
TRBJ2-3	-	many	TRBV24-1	TGTGCCACCAGTGATCCCGGATGGGACGGCGGGGCAGATACGCAGTATTTT	CATSDPGWDGGADTQYF
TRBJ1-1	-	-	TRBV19	TGTGCCAGTAGCCGCTGGGAAGACACTGAAGCTTTCTTT	CASSRWEDTEAFF
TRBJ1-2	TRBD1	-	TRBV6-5	TGTGCCAGCAGTTACGGGGGACAGGGGGCGGGCTACACCTTC	CASSYGGQGAGYTF
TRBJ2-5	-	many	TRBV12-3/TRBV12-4	TGTGCCAGCAGTCCCACGGGCGCCGAGGAGACCCAGTACTTC	CASSPTGAEETQYF
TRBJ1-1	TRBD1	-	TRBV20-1	TGCAGTGCTAGAGATCGGAACAGGGGGCGGATGGTGAACACTGAAGCTTTCTTT	CSARDRNRGRMVNTEAFF
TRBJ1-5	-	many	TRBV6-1	TGTGCCACCAGAACCGGGGGGGGAGCCAATCAGCCCCAGCATTTT	CATRTGGGANQPQHF
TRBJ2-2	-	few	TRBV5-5	TGTGCCAGCAGAAGGGACGGGGAGCTGTTTTTT	CASRRDGELFF
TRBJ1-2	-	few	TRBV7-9	TGTGCCAGCAGCTTGGCGACAGGTGCGGATGGCTACACCTTC	CASSLATGADGYTF
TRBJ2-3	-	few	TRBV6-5	TGTGCCAGCAGTTACCGACTTGCCGCAGATACGCAGTATTTT	CASSYRLAADTQYF
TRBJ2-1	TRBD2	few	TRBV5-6	TGTGCCAGCAGCTTGGTTTGGCGGGGGGTGGACAATGAGCAGTTCTTC	CASSLVWRGVDNEQFF
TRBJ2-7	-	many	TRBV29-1	TGCAGCGGGGGAGATGCCGGGACGGGAGCCTACGAGCAGTACTTC	CSGGDAGTGAYEQYF
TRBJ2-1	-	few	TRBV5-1	TGCGCCAGCAGCCCCGATTTAGCCACTGAGCAGTTCTTC	CASSPDLATEQFF
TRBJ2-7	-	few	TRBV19	TGTGCCAGTAGTATAGCTCCGGGAGAGACCTACGAGCAGTACTTC	CASSIAPGETYEQYF
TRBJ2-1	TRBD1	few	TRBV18	TGTGCCAGCTCACCCCAGACAGGGGGGAATGAGCAGTTCTTC	CASSPQTGGNEQFF
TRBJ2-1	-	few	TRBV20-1	TGCAGTGGGGAAAGCACCTACCACCTGGAGCAGTTCTTC	CSGESTYHLEQFF
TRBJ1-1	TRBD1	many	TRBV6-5	TGTGCCAGCAGCTACAGGGGTGGGAGGACTGAAGCTTTCTTT	CASSYRGGRTEAFF
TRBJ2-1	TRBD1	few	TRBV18	TGTGCCAGCTCACCAGGGACAGGTACAAATGAGCAGTTCTTC	CASSPGTGTNEQFF
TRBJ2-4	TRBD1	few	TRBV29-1	TGCAGCGTTGAGGGACAGACAAACATTCAGTACTTC	CSVEGQTNIQYF
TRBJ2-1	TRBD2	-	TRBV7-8	TGTGCCAGCAGCTTCCGGGCGGGACTAGCGGGGGAGCAGTTCTTC	CASSFRAGLAGEQFF
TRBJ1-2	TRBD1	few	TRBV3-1	TGTGCCAGCAGCCAGACCCGACAGGGGCCCCTTTATGGCTACACCTTC	CASSQTRQGPLYGYTF
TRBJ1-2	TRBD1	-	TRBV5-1	TGCGCCAGCAGCCCGGGACAGGGAACATCCTATGGCTACACCTTC	CASSPGQGTSYGYTF
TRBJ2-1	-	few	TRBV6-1	TGTGCCAGCAAGGGCAGTGGAGCCAATGAGCAGTTCTTC	CASKGSGANEQFF
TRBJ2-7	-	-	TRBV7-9	TGTGCCAGCAGCCCCCGACAGGCTCTACGTGTCGAGCAGTACTTC	CASSPRQALRVEQYF
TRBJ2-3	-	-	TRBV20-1	TGCAGTGGGTCGAAGAGCCTGACTTCAGATACGCAGTATTTT	CSGSKSLTSDTQYF
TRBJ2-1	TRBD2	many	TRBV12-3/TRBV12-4	TGTGCCAGCAGTTCCGGGACTACCTACAATGAGCAGTTCTTC	CASSSGTTYNEQFF
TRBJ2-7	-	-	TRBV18	TGTGCCAGCTCACCGAACAGGGACACCTACGAGCAGTACTTC	CASSPNRDTYEQYF
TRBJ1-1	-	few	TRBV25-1	TGTGCCAGCAGTATAGGGGGTGCTACTGAAGCTTTCTTT	CASSIGGATEAFF
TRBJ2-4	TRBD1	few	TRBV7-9	TGTGCCAGCAGCCCAAAGCGGACAGGGGTACAGAACATTCAGTACTTC	CASSPKRTGVQNIQYF